This T cell receptor (beta chain) was sequenced in a study of shared clonotypes between healthy human individuals. Replicate PCRs for unsorted PBMC used 300 ng DNA (around 30,000 T cell genomes). As handled by the study authors: Without quality scores, immunoSEQ junctional reads could not be filtered like full-length reads. Data came from immunoSEQ multiplex PCR; TCRdb stores just in-frame clones and leaves some out. V and J calls and clone size follow that table, whereas D and trimming were derived from the DNA. The table includes hundreds of thousands of clones, roughly 79% detected once. All donors were healthy HIV-negative adults lacking recent acute infections or vaccinations. V dropped 1 base and J dropped 4; count of bases not matched to a gene: 24. The CDR3 consists of 22 residues. Per germline, CDR1 LGHNA and CDR2 YSLEER.

The V gene is TRBV4-3, the J gene TRBJ2-3, with TRBD2 matching over 9 bases. This receptor was obtained from a woman aged 40 to 50 in good health. Some clones in this sample may be carry-over from other donors' samples. The sequencing sample was made of PBMCs. The CDR3, as DNA: TGCGCCAGCAGCCAAGCTGCGGACCCGGTGCAGAGCGGGAGGAGGGGGCCAGATACGCAGTATTTT. Translated, it gives CASSQAADPVQSGRRGPDTQYF.